This T cell receptor (beta chain) was captured by sequencing in a study of blood T cells in healthy people across ages. Using a J-beta primer mix together with a sample-barcoded 5' primer, a second PCR was run for about 6 to 12 cycles. Each CDR3 protein is one row after TCRdb ran MiXCR on the 5' RACE reads. The data contain 1.5 million to 2 million distinct CDR3 sequences, 28% of them singletons. This clonotype has a handful of counts. The trim removed 4 bases at V and 12 bases at J, leaving 10 bases unmatched. The CDR3 consists of 13 residues. The germline gives CDR1 SGHKS, CDR2 YYEKEE (reference sequence).

This sequence was found in a woman in her twenties or thirties in good health. Sequenced: blood. The chain recombines TRBV5-5 with TRBJ1-2, with TRBD1 identical over 9 bases. The CDR3 loop reads CASSPGTGQRDTF. The CDR3 DNA sequence: TGTGCCAGCAGCCCGGGGACAGGGCAACGGGACACCTTC.